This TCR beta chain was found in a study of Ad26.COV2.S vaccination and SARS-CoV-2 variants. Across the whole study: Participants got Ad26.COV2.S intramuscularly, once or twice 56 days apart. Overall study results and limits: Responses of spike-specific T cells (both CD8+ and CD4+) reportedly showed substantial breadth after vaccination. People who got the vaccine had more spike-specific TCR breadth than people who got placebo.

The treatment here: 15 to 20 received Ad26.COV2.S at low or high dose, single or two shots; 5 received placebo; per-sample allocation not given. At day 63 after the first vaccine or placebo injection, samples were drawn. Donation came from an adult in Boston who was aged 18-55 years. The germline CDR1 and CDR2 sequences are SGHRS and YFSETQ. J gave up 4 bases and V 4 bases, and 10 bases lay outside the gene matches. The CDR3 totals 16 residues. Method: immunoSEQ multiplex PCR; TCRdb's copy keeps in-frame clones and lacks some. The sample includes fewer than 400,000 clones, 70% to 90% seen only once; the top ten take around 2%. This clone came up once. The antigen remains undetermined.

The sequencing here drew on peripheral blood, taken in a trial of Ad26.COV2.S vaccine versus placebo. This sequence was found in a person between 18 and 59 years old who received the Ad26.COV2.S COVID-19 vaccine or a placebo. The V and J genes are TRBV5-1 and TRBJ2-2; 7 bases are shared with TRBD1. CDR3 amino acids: CASSLTGDRGTGELFF. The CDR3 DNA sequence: TGCGCCAGCAGCCTTACAGGGGACCGGGGCACCGGGGAGCTGTTTTTT.